The 26 T cell receptor beta chains given below trace back to one sample, sequenced in a study of blood T cell dynamics during melanoma immunotherapy. Sequencing used immunoSEQ multiplex PCR; TCRdb keeps in-frame clones, though not all of them. Here the sample spans roughly 12,000 clones, roughly 90% being singletons. The time point denotes: week 3, after first cycle of checkpoint inhibitor. Sequences were derived from blood, sampled from a patient treated with checkpoint blockade. These receptors were collected from a human donor with melanoma.

As to this clone: Other nucleotide sequences from this sample produce the same CDR3. The rearrangement joins TRBV18 to TRBJ1-1; D gene uncertain. This CDR3 comprises 15 residues. Trimming took off 2 bases at V and 0 bases at J, with 10 bases between the two ends. CDR1 KGHSH and CDR2 LQKENI come from the germline V gene. The CDR3 DNA follows: TGTGCCAGCTCACCATCTACGACGATGAACACTGAAGCTTTCTTT. Translation: CASSPSTTMNTEAFF. The entire variable domain, with the rest obtained from reference TRBV18 and TRBJ1-1, is as follows: NAGVMQNPRHLVRRRGQEARLRCSPMKGHSHVYWYRQLPEEGLKFMVYLQKENIIDESGMPKERFSAEFPKEGPSILRIQQVVRGDSAAYFCASSPSTTMNTEAFFGQGTRLTVV.

The genes are TRBV19 and TRBJ2-7, with no clear D. The CDR3 totals 14 residues. Deletions cut 2 bases from V and 2 bases from J, with 10 bases between. The germline gives CDR1 LNHDA, CDR2 SQIVND (reference sequence). Here the CDR3 DNA reads TGTGCCAGTAGTATACAGGCAGACACCTACGAGCAGTACTTC. Amino acids: CASSIQADTYEQYF. Full variable domain (outside the CDR3, taken from reference TRBV19 and TRBJ2-7): DGGITQSPKYLFRKEGQNVTLSCEQNLNHDAMYWYRQDPGQGLRLIYYSQIVNDFQKGDIAEGYSVSREKKESFPLTVTSAQKNPTAFYLCASSIQADTYEQYFGPGTRLTVT.

This sequence joins TRBV6-1 and TRBJ1-1; possible D gene TRBD1, 5 bases. Germline CDR1 is MNHNS and CDR2 is SASEGT. The CDR3 consists of 15 residues. V was cut by 3 bases and J by 6 bases, with 17 bases left in between. For the CDR3, the DNA is TGTGCCAGCAGTGACGTCGGGGGTCCGGGGTCTGAAGCTTTCTTT. Translated, it gives CASSDVGGPGSEAFF.

The chain combines TRBV6-1 with TRBJ2-7; D might be TRBD2 (5 bases). Germline values: CDR1 MNHNS, CDR2 SASEGT. V was cut by 2 bases and J by 1 base, with 18 bases left in between. The CDR3 has 17 residues. CDR3 sequence reads: CASSEQFAGSGSYEQYF. CDR3 coding DNA: TGTGCCAGCAGTGAACAATTTGCGGGCAGCGGTTCCTACGAGCAGTACTTC.

The chain is built from TRBV13 and TRBJ2-3; TRBD2 might be the D (5 bases). V lost 2 bases and J lost 3, with 9 bases in between. CDR3 length equals 14 residues. Germline V gene lookup returns CDR1 PRHDT and CDR2 FYEKMQ (reference sequence). DNA of the CDR3: TGTGCCAGCAGCTTAAGCGGCTGGACAGATACGCAGTATTTT. As protein: CASSLSGWTDTQYF.

This rearrangement joins TRBV9 to TRBJ2-1; 7 nucleotides line up with TRBD2. The CDR3 loop spans 16 amino acids. CDR1 and CDR2 (germline): SGDLS, YYNGEE. V trimming: 4 bases; J trimming: 5 bases; junction bases outside the gene matches: 12. Here the CDR3 reads CASSPFGLAEDNEQFF. The CDR3 coding sequence is TGTGCCAGCAGCCCCTTTGGGCTAGCGGAAGACAATGAGCAGTTCTTC.

About this clone itself: One junction end disagrees with the germline gene, perhaps due to a read error. The chain recombines TRBV6-6 with TRBJ1-2, with D perhaps matching TRBD1 (5 bases). Germline V lookup: CDR1 MNHNY, CDR2 SVGAGI (reference sequence). The CDR3 is 12 amino acids. This CDR3 reads CASTSEGRAPHF. The DNA of the CDR3 is TGTGCCAGCACCTCGGAGGGCAGGGCCCCCCACTTC.

This clone has just one count. The chain couples TRBV6-5 to TRBJ1-1; a weak D match, TRBD1 (6 bases). Looked up from germline, CDR1 is MNHEY and CDR2 is SVGAGI. The CDR3 spans 15 residues. V gave up 6 bases and J gave up 1 base, with 15 bases separating them. CDR3 loop: CASSPQGRRNTEAFF. DNA for the CDR3: TGTGCCAGCAGCCCCCAGGGGCGCAGGAACACTGAAGCTTTCTTT.

CDR3 bases: TGTGCCAGCAGCCCACAGGGGAACGAGCAGTACTTC. Translation gives CASSPQGNEQYF. This rearrangement joins TRBV7-8 to TRBJ2-7; 7 bases line up with TRBD1. Germline V lookup: CDR1 SGHVS, CDR2 FQNEAQ. V trimming: 5 bases; J trimming: 5 bases; junction bases outside the gene matches: 3. The CDR3 has 12 residues. The complete variable domain, with remaining parts taken from reference TRBV7-8 and TRBJ2-7, reads GAGVSQSPRYKVAKRGQDVALRCDPISGHVSLFWYQQALGQGPEFLTYFQNEAQLDKSGLPSDRFFAERPEGSVSTLKIQRTQQEDSAVYLCASSPQGNEQYFGPGTRLTVT.

In this sample, this clone turned up once. The V and J genes are TRBV7-9 and TRBJ2-2; 9 bases match TRBD1. Germline-derived CDR1 and CDR2 are SEHNR and FQNEAQ (reference sequence). The CDR3 consists of 15 residues. Germline trimming cut 4 bases from V and 5 bases from J; bases unmatched to any gene: 5. The CDR3 sequence: CASSSHRGPTGELFF. The CDR3 DNA reads TGTGCCAGCAGCTCGCACAGGGGGCCAACCGGGGAGCTGTTTTTT.

This rearrangement joins TRBV6-5 to TRBJ2-3, with D possibly being TRBD1 (6 bases). The germline V gene has CDR1 MNHEY and CDR2 SVGAGI. Trimming took 2 bases from V and 6 from J, leaving 12 bases between them. CDR3 length: 14 residues. The CDR3 loop reads CASSYDRIGDTQYF. The DNA of the CDR3 is TGTGCCAGCAGTTACGACAGGATCGGGGATACGCAGTATTTT.

This chain links TRBV15 with TRBJ1-2, with D possibly TRBD1 on 5 matching bases. CDR3 length equals 15 residues. Germline V gene sequence: CDR1 LNHNV, CDR2 YYDKDF (reference sequence). Trimming took off 1 base at V and 7 bases at J, with 16 bases between the two ends. CDR3 sequence reads: CATSRGGGTPRGYTF. The DNA of the CDR3 is TGTGCCACCAGCAGAGGCGGCGGGACCCCTCGTGGCTACACCTTC.

The genes are TRBV7-9 and TRBJ2-1; D possibly matches TRBD1 or TRBD2 (5 bases each). The CDR3 spans 14 residues. V gave up 5 bases and J gave up 6 bases, with 14 bases separating them. Germline V gene lookup returns CDR1 SEHNR and CDR2 FQNEAQ (reference sequence). CDR3 sequence (DNA): TGTGCCAGCAGCCCACTCCGGGACCCCAATGAGCAGTTCTTC. Protein: CASSPLRDPNEQFF.

The chain joins TRBV18 to TRBJ2-3; 8 bases align to TRBD1. The CDR3 runs to 15 residues. The germline CDR1 and CDR2 sequences are KGHSH and LQKENI. With 3 bases clipped from V and 8 bases from J, the junction kept 10 bases outside the gene matches. Here the CDR3 reads CASSPSRGRAGTQYF. CDR3 in DNA: TGTGCCAGCTCACCGAGCAGGGGGCGCGCAGGTACGCAGTATTTT.

The rearrangement links TRBV30 to TRBJ2-1; 11 bases fit TRBD2. V lost 8 bases and J lost 7; bases outside the gene matches: 13. Germline V CDR1 and CDR2: GTSNPN, SVGIG (reference sequence). This CDR3 is built from 15 residues. CDR3 sequence: CAGSRGSGGENEQFF. The CDR3 coding sequence is TGTGCCGGTAGTAGGGGTAGCGGGGGGGAAAATGAGCAGTTCTTC.

The chain employs TRBV19 and TRBJ1-2, with 10 bases lining up with TRBD1. V lost 5 bases, J lost 8 bases, and 14 bases stayed unmatched. The CDR3 is 16 residues long. Looked up from germline, CDR1 is LNHDA and CDR2 is SQIVND (reference sequence). The CDR3 is CASSSAGTGAEWGYTF. For the CDR3, the DNA is TGTGCCAGTAGTTCGGCCGGGACAGGGGCCGAGTGGGGCTACACCTTC.

The CDR3 region is CASRLNRGSYEQYF. The CDR3 nucleotides are TGCGCCAGCAGACTGAACAGGGGGTCCTACGAGCAGTACTTC. The chain joins TRBV5-1 to TRBJ2-7; 8 nucleotides agree with TRBD1. Germline V gene sequence: CDR1 SGHRS, CDR2 YFSETQ. The CDR3 contains 14 residues. The V segment lost 5 bases and the J segment 1 base; nucleotides outside the gene matches: 5.

This chain uses TRBV30 with TRBJ2-7; 8 positions match TRBD2. The CDR3 extends over 12 amino acids. Germline V CDR1 and CDR2: GTSNPN, SVGIG (reference sequence). V dropped 3 bases and J dropped 5; count of bases not matched to a gene: 3. CDR3 DNA sequence: TGTGCCTGGAGCGGGGGGGCCCACGAGCAGTACTTC. This encodes CAWSGGAHEQYF.

This chain connects TRBV7-2 to TRBJ2-1; 11 bases agree with TRBD2. After removal of 5 bases from V and 5 bases from J, the junction contained 5 bases not matched to a gene. Germline assignment: CDR1 SGHTA and CDR2 FQGNSA. The CDR3 has 15 residues. CDR3 sequence reads: CASSNLAGGHNEQFF. The CDR3 region has the DNA TGTGCCAGCAGCAATCTAGCGGGGGGCCACAATGAGCAGTTCTTC.

The V call is TRBV5-1, the J call TRBJ2-2; 7 bases fit TRBD2. The CDR3 is made up of 14 amino acids. Germline lookup yields CDR1 SGHRS and CDR2 YFSETQ. J was trimmed by 5 bases and V by 6 bases; bases with no gene match: 7. CDR3 region: CASTDWGGTGELFF. The CDR3 coding sequence is TGCGCCAGCACCGACTGGGGGGGTACCGGGGAGCTGTTTTTT.

V usage is TRBV5-5 and J usage is TRBJ2-1, with TRBD1 matching 8 bases. CDR3 length equals 13 residues. J lost 8 bases, V lost 3 bases, and 4 bases had no gene match. The germline V gene has CDR1 SGHKS and CDR2 YYEKEE (reference sequence). CDR3 protein: CASSYDRGHEQFF. Written as DNA, the CDR3 is TGTGCCAGCAGCTACGACAGGGGCCATGAGCAGTTCTTC.

DNA for the CDR3: TGTGCCTGGGGTACAGGGGTGGAGCAGCCCCAGCATTTT. Protein sequence: CAWGTGVEQPQHF. The chain carries TRBV30 and TRBJ1-5, with 7 bases lining up with TRBD1. The trim removed 5 bases at V and 7 bases at J, leaving 8 bases unmatched. Per germline, CDR1 GTSNPN and CDR2 SVGIG (reference sequence). This CDR3 comprises 13 residues. Full variable domain (rest looked up from reference TRBV30 and TRBJ1-5): SQTIHQWPATLVQPVGSPLSLECTVEGTSNPNLYWYRQAAGRGLQLLFYSVGIGQISSEVPQNLSASRPQDRQFILSSKKLLLSDSGFYLCAWGTGVEQPQHFGDGTRLSIL.

The rearrangement links TRBV9 to TRBJ1-2; D gene unclear. Deletions cut 2 bases from V and 0 bases from J, with 11 bases between. CDR1 is SGDLS, CDR2 YYNGEE, per germline. There are 15 residues in the CDR3. The CDR3 DNA reads TGTGCCAGCAGCGTCCATTGGATAGCTAACTATGGCTACACCTTC. Protein: CASSVHWIANYGYTF.

This sequence joins TRBV7-2 and TRBJ2-4; D not certain. The V end lost 5 bases, the J end lost 0 bases, and 11 bases lay between the germline ends. The CDR3 has 15 amino acids. Germline CDR1 reads SGHTA; CDR2 reads FQGNSA. CDR3 sequence reads: CASSLTGIAKNIQYF. Here the CDR3 DNA reads TGTGCCAGCAGCCTCACTGGTATAGCCAAAAACATTCAGTACTTC. The full variable domain, its missing parts supplied by reference TRBV7-2 and TRBJ2-4, is GAGVSQSPSNKVTEKGKDVELRCDPISGHTALYWYRQSLGQGLEFLIYFQGNSAPDKSGLPSDRFSAERTGGSVSTLTIQRTQQEDSAVYLCASSLTGIAKNIQYFGAGTRLSVL.

This chain links TRBV6-6 with TRBJ1-1; D unresolved. V was pared by 7 bases and J by 0 bases, with 12 bases between. The CDR3 is 14 residues long. Germline V lookup: CDR1 MNHNY, CDR2 SVGAGI (reference sequence). The CDR3 reads CASTQLWVNTEAFF. CDR3 in DNA: TGTGCCAGCACCCAACTCTGGGTGAACACTGAAGCTTTCTTT.

This clone occurred a few times. V and J are TRBV4-1 and TRBJ1-2; D not certain. Trimming took 0 bases from V and 4 from J, leaving 12 bases between them. The CDR3 covers 15 residues. Germline CDR1 MGHRA, CDR2 YSYEKL. The CDR3 protein is CASSQEVAQLYGYTF. CDR3 nucleotides: TGCGCCAGCAGCCAAGAAGTTGCACAACTCTATGGCTACACCTTC.